The text below deals with one T cell receptor (beta chain). Its antigen remains unknown. After re-calling the 5' RACE reads, TCRdb lists one entry per CDR3 protein, DNA absent. This sample's clone table lists about half a million distinct CDR3 sequences. The sample comes from a study of T cells expressing NK-cell markers. Looking at the study overall: HCMV seropositivity characterized most of the eight sequenced donors, and seronegativity one. Study-wide results and limits: Similarly, these clonotypes led the CD3+CD56-NKG2C+ fraction as well in several donors. Among CD8+ T cells from several donors, dominant NKG2C+ clonotypes accounted for about 1.0-7.0%.

CDR3 size: 14 residues. The chain has TRBV21-1 and TRBJ2-3; there is no DNA to check the TCRdb D call of TRBD2. TRBV21-1 is classified as a pseudogene. This clonotype was sampled from a woman aged 50 to 60 in good health. Sequenced material: blood T cells: a sorted CD56 or NKG2C T cell subset, CD4+ or CD8+ T cells, or bulk PBMC T cells (not recorded which). CDR3 loop: CASSKFGAPDTQYF.